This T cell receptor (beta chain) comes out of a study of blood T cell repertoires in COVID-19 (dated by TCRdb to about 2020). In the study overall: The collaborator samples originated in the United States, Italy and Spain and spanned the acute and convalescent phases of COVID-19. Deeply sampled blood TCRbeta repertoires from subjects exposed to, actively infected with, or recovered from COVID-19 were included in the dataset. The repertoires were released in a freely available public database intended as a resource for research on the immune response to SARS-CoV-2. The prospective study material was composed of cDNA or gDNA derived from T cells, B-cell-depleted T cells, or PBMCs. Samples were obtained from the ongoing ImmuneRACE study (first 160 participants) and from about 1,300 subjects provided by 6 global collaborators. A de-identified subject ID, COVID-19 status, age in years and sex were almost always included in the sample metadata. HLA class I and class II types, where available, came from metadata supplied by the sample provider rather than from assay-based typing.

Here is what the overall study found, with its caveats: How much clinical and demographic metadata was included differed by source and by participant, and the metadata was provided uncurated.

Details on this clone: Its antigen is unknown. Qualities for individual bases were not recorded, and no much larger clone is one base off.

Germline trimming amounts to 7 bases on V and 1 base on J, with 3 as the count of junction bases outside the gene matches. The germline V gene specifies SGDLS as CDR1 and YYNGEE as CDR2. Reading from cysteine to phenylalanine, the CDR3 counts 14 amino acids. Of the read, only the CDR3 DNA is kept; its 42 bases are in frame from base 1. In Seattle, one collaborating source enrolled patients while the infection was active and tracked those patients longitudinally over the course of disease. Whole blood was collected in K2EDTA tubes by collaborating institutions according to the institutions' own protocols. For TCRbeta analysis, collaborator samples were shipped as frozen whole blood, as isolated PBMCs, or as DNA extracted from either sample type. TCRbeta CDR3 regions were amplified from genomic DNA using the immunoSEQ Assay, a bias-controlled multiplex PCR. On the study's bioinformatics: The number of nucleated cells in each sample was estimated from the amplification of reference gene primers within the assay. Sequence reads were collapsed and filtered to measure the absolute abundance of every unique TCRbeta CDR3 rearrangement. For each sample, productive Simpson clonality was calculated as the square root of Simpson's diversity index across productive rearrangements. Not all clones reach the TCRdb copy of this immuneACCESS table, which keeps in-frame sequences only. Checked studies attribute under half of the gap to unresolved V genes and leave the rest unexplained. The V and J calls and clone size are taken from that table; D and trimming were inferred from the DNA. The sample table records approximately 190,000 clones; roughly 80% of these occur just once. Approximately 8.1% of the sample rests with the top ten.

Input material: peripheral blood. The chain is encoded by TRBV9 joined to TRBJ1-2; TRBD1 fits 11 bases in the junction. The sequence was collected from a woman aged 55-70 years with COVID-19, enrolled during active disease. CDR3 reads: CASGDRGFNYGYTF. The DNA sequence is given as TGTGCCAGCGGGGACAGGGGGTTTAACTATGGCTACACCTTC. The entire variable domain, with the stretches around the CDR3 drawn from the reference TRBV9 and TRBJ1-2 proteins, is DSGVTQTPKHLITATGQRVTLRCSPRSGDLSVYWYQQSLDQGLQFLIQYYNGEERAKGNILERFSAQQFPDLHSELNLSSLELGDSALYFCASGDRGFNYGYTFGSGTRLTVV.